The clone carrying this T cell receptor (beta chain) has a single count. The entry originates in a study of cytomegalovirus exposure and HLA in healthy donors. Germline V gene lookup returns CDR1 SNHLY and CDR2 FYNNEI. The V gene lost 10 bases and the J gene lost 4 bases, with 16 bases spanning the gap. The CDR3 length is 14 residues. PCR primers comprised 60 Vbeta and 13 Jbeta primers. The protocol was immunoSEQ multiplex PCR, while the TCRdb copy is restricted to in-frame clones and leaves out a portion. The sample has about 200,000 clones; approximately 70% are singletons. This sequence joins TRBV2 and TRBJ1-4; maybe TRBD1 (5 bases). The specimen was PBMCs. The origin of this receptor is a man aged 35 to 55 in good health and CMV-seropositive. Written as DNA, the CDR3 is TGTGCCACCTGGGGCAGAGCGTTTAATGAAAAACTGTTTTTT. This translates into CATWGRAFNEKLFF.